The 4 T cell receptor beta chains given below trace back to one sample, sequenced in a study of blood T cell repertoires in COVID-19. The data were produced by immunoSEQ multiplex PCR, yet TCRdb's version contains in-frame clones alone and is incomplete. The sample shows 40,000 to 60,000 clones, roughly 86% of them seen only once. What was sequenced was peripheral blood. These receptors were taken from a man at least 80 years old with active COVID-19.

The J gene is TRBJ2-3, the V gene TRBV4-1; D may be TRBD1 (6 bases). Germline assignment: CDR1 MGHRA and CDR2 YSYEKL. The CDR3 has 21 amino acids. The germline V and J ends were trimmed by 0 bases and 4 bases, with 29 bases remaining between them. As DNA, the CDR3 is TGCGCCAGCAGCCAAGATCTAACCATATCATTTCCAACCAGGACAGCAGATACGCAGTATTTT. Amino acids: CASSQDLTISFPTRTADTQYF.

The J gene is TRBJ2-1, the V gene TRBV24-1; tentative D call: TRBD2 (6 bases). Germline CDR1 is KGHDR and CDR2 is SFDVKD. The CDR3 consists of 17 residues. Trimming stripped 2 bases from V and 6 bases from J, with 19 bases between. CDR3 bases: TGTGCCACCAGTGATTCGCGACGCTACGGGGAGGTCAATGAGCAGTTCTTC. This encodes CATSDSRRYGEVNEQFF.

The count of this clone is one. This chain connects TRBV4-3 to TRBJ2-7; 12 bases line up with TRBD1. The CDR3 loop spans 14 amino acids. The trim removed 6 bases at V and 7 bases at J, leaving 7 bases unmatched. The germline V gene encodes CDR1 LGHNA and CDR2 YSLEER. The CDR3 nucleotides read TGCGCCAGCAGACCGGGACAGGGGGCGGGAGAGCAGTACTTC. It is translated as CASRPGQGAGEQYF.

The chain couples TRBV3-1 (or the pseudogene TRBV3-2) to TRBJ2-5; 10 nucleotides align to TRBD1. CDR3 size: 16 residues. Germline V CDR1 and CDR2: LGHDT, YNNKEL (reference sequence). J lost 4 bases, V lost 5 bases, and 10 bases had no gene match. The CDR3 coding sequence is TGTGCCAGCAGCGCCGGACCGGGACAGGGGCTAGAGACCCAGTACTTC. Translating it yields CASSAGPGQGLETQYF.